This T cell receptor beta chain was identified in a study of radiation and T cells in renal cell carcinoma. Background on the study: Nephrectomy followed 15 Gy stereotactic body radiation by 4 weeks. Study-wide findings and caveats: Top tumor clonotypes rose in blood 2 weeks post-radiation, then contracted.

The data were produced by immunoSEQ multiplex PCR, yet TCRdb's version contains in-frame clones alone and is incomplete. The data show more than 150,000 clones, with 87% seen just once and 10% to 15% held by the top ten. The time point denotes: blood 2 weeks post-SBRT. Treatment meaning: 15 Gy SBRT to primary tumor, nephrectomy 4 weeks later. Serial blood draws occurred at baseline and 2 and 4 weeks post-SBRT. The tumor was a clear cell renal cell carcinoma. Remarks on this clone: As yet, its antigen is unknown. At one of its ends the junction is not consistent with the germline gene, which may arise from a read error.

CDR3 length: 17 residues. Germline V gives CDR1 SGHNT, CDR2 YYREEE (reference sequence). The receptor was isolated from a woman aged 50 to 60 with renal cell carcinoma. The gene calls are TRBV5-4 and TRBJ2-1; TRBD2 agrees at 12 bases. The material was blood, obtained from a patient whose treatment included radiotherapy and nephrectomy. CDR3 protein: CASSQELAGGPYNEQFF. In DNA form, the CDR3 reads TGCGCCAGCAGCCAAGAGCTAGCGGGGGGGCCTTACAATGAGCAGTTCTTC.